Below are 8 T cell receptor beta chains sequenced from a single sample in a study of identical twins. Each CDR3 protein is one row after TCRdb ran MiXCR on the 5' RACE reads. The table records 200,000 to 250,000 distinct CDR3 sequences, approximately 7% of them present only once. These data are also associated with another study on yellow fever vaccine responses in identical twins.

Input material: memory (CD45RO+) T cells sorted from blood. These receptors were obtained from a woman aged 18-29 years in good health.

This clonotype was picked up a small number of times. CDR3 region: CASSPGTQPNTQYF. In nucleotides, the CDR3 is TGTGCCAGCAGTCCAGGGACTCAACCAAATACGCAGTATTTT. The V gene is TRBV28, the J gene TRBJ2-3, with D perhaps matching TRBD2 (6 bases). Germline V gene lookup returns CDR1 MDHEN and CDR2 SYDVKM. CDR3 size: 14 residues. Trimming took off 5 bases at V and 7 bases at J, with 16 bases between the two ends.

DNA of the CDR3: TGTGCCAGCAGGAGGCCGGGACAGGGCTACACTGAAGCTTTCTTT. It specifies CASRRPGQGYTEAFF. The V gene is TRBV6-1, the J gene TRBJ1-1; 9 positions match TRBD1. Germline-derived CDR1 and CDR2 are MNHNS and SASEGT. The trim removed 6 bases at V and 3 bases at J, leaving 8 bases unmatched. The CDR3 spans 15 residues.

This clonotype came up a few times. This chain links TRBV18 with TRBJ2-3, with TRBD1 matching over 9 bases. After removal of 3 bases from V and 0 bases from J, the junction contained 4 bases not matched to a gene. The germline gives CDR1 KGHSH, CDR2 LQKENI. The CDR3 has 16 amino acids. DNA for the CDR3: TGTGCCAGCTCACCGGGACAGGGTTCTAGCACAGATACGCAGTATTTT. Encoded protein: CASSPGQGSSTDTQYF. The complete variable domain, with remaining parts taken from reference TRBV18 and TRBJ2-3, reads NAGVMQNPRHLVRRRGQEARLRCSPMKGHSHVYWYRQLPEEGLKFMVYLQKENIIDESGMPKERFSAEFPKEGPSILRIQQVVRGDSAAYFCASSPGQGSSTDTQYFGPGTRLTVL.

In its sample, this clonotype was seen many times. The rearrangement uses TRBV29-1 and TRBJ2-7, with TRBD1 matching over 7 bases. Trimming took 0 bases from V and 5 from J; bases not matched to a gene: 10. The CDR3 covers 15 residues. Germline V lookup: CDR1 SQVTM, CDR2 ANQGSEA. Here the CDR3 DNA reads TGCAGCGTTGAAGAATACGCAGGGGGTAAAAACGAGCAGTACTTC. Its translation is CSVEEYAGGKNEQYF.

This clonotype was picked up a small number of times. This chain uses TRBV5-1 with TRBJ2-3; no definite D call. Trimming took 4 bases from V and 7 from J, leaving 7 bases between them. The CDR3 contains 11 residues. Germline V gene lookup returns CDR1 SGHRS and CDR2 YFSETQ. CDR3 coding DNA: TGCGCCAGCAGCCTGGAGAATACGCAGTATTTT. Translation: CASSLENTQYF.

In this sample, this clonotype turned up many times. The chain carries TRBV5-1 and TRBJ2-1, with 9 bases matching TRBD2. J lost 4 bases, V lost 2 bases, and 4 bases had no gene match. Germline loops: CDR1 SGHRS, CDR2 YFSETQ. The CDR3 consists of 15 residues. Here the CDR3 reads CASSLATSGYNEQFF. The CDR3 nucleotides are TGCGCCAGCAGCTTAGCGACTAGCGGATACAATGAGCAGTTCTTC. Full variable domain (outside the CDR3, taken from reference TRBV5-1 and TRBJ2-1): KAGVTQTPRYLIKTRGQQVTLSCSPISGHRSVSWYQQTPGQGLQFLFEYFSETQRNKGNFPGRFSGRQFSNSRSEMNVSTLELGDSALYLCASSLATSGYNEQFFGPGTRLTVL.

This clonotype was detected ten times or more. This chain uses TRBV12-5 with TRBJ2-1; 8 positions agree with TRBD1. The length of the CDR3 is 15 residues. V trimming: 8 bases; J trimming: 4 bases; junction bases outside the gene matches: 10. Germline assignment: CDR1 LGHNT and CDR2 FRNRAP. CDR3 in amino acids: CASTAGTGLYNEQFF. The CDR3 DNA follows: TGTGCTAGTACCGCCGGGACAGGATTATACAATGAGCAGTTCTTC.

This clonotype came up many times. This rearrangement joins TRBV6-5 to TRBJ1-1, with 7 positions matching TRBD1. The germline V gene has CDR1 MNHEY and CDR2 SVGAGI. Germline trimming cut 2 bases from V and 1 base from J; bases unmatched to any gene: 4. The CDR3 has 15 residues. The CDR3 loop is CASSYGGTENTEAFF. For the CDR3, the DNA is TGTGCCAGCAGTTACGGGGGGACAGAGAACACTGAAGCTTTCTTT.